What follows is one T cell receptor beta chain and its context. Time point indicated: new active TB diagnosis, blood taken before or within 7 days of starting treatment. Clones were read by immunoSEQ multiplex PCR, and TCRdb kept only the in-frame ones, dropping some. The table has around 49,000 clones, over 90% seen once. The germline gives CDR1 MNHEY, CDR2 SVGAGI. This CDR3 has 13 residues. V gave up 8 bases and J gave up 1 base, with 12 bases separating them. The data derive from a study of T cells in tuberculosis. This receptor was obtained from an adult with tuberculosis. The V call is TRBV6-5, the J call TRBJ2-7; D might be TRBD1 (6 bases). The material was PBMCs, obtained at tuberculosis diagnosis. The CDR3 DNA reads TGTGCCAGCCAGGGGTCGGTGTCCTACGAGCAGTACTTC. Residues: CASQGSVSYEQYF.